This TCR beta chain is from a study of spatial heterogeneity in lung cancer. Study-wide results and caveats: Tumors with more nonsynonymous mutations had more expanded intratumoral alpha and beta TCRs. Ubiquitous expanded TCR counts tracked ubiquitous nonsynonymous mutations; regional expanded TCR counts tracked regional nonsynonymous mutations.

CDR3 length equals 13 residues. V dropped 6 bases and J dropped 1; count of bases not matched to a gene: 5. Looked up from germline, CDR1 is DFQATT and CDR2 is SNEGSKA (reference sequence). Time point here: sample taken at primary tumor resection. The donors, 72 patients with untreated early-stage non-small cell lung cancer, provided the samples. A unique molecular identifier was attached to every TCR cDNA molecule. TCRdb analysed the 5' RACE reads with MiXCR anew, one entry per CDR3 protein. This sample has 4,700 or so distinct CDR3 sequences; approximately 8.3% occur once, and the top ten carry about 14%. This clonotype has a count of ten or more. Antigen specificity is unknown.

The chain uses TRBV20-1 and TRBJ2-5; 7 positions agree with TRBD1. The material sequenced was lung tumor tissue, taken at surgery. The TCR sequence derives from a male donor with early-stage non-small cell lung cancer. The CDR3 sequence: CSAWGQLQETQYF. CDR3 nucleotides: TGCAGTGCATGGGGACAGCTCCAAGAGACCCAGTACTTC.